The clone carrying this T cell receptor (beta chain) occurred a few times. Its antigen is undetermined. The PCR had 60 Vbeta and 13 Jbeta primers. TCRdb's table, derived via immunoSEQ multiplex PCR, lists solely in-frame clones and lacks some. The sample includes roughly 140,000 clones, 78% of them seen just once. Participants comprised healthy donors of bone marrow. The sample comes from a study of cytomegalovirus exposure and HLA in healthy donors. General study results and limits: Rare TCR sequences predominated, though certain public TCRs were found in many donors. Later analysis identified a missense DCLRE1C variant that was linked to TCR beta V- and J-gene trimming.

Germline lookup yields CDR1 SGHTS and CDR2 YDEGEE. CDR3 length: 16 residues. V was cut by 0 bases and J by 4 bases, with 16 bases left in between. The receptor was isolated from a young woman in good health and CMV-seropositive. Sequencing was performed on PBMCs. The genes are TRBV5-8 and TRBJ1-2; a weak D match, TRBD1 (5 bases). CDR3 nucleotide sequence: TGTGCCAGCAGCTTGGATTGGGAATTGGGGCCCTATGGCTACACCTTC. Translation gives CASSLDWELGPYGYTF.